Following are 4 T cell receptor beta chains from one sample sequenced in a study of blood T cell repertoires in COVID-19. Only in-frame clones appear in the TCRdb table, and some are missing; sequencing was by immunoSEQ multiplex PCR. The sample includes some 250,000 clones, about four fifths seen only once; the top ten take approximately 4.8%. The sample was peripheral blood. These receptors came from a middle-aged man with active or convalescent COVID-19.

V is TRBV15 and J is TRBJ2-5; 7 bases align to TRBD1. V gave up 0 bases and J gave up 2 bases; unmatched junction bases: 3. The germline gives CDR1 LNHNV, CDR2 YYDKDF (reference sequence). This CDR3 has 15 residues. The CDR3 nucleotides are TGTGCCACCAGCAGAGACAGGGGGTGGCAAGAGACCCAGTACTTC. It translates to CATSRDRGWQETQYF.

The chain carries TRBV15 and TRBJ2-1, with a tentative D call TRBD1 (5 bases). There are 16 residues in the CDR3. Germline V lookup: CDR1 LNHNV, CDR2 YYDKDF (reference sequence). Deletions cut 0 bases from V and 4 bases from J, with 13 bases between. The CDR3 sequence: CATSRERTPTYNEQFF. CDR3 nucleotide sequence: TGTGCCACCAGCAGAGAACGGACACCCACATACAATGAGCAGTTCTTC.

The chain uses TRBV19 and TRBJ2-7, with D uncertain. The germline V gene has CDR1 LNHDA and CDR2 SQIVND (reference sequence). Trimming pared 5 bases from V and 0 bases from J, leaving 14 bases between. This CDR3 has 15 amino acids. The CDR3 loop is CASSPRVLSSYEQYF. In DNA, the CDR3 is TGTGCCAGTAGTCCCCGGGTCCTGAGCTCCTACGAGCAGTACTTC.

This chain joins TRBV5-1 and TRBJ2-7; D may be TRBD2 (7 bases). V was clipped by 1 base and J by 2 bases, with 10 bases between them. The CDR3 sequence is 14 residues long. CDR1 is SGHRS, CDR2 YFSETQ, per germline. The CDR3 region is CASSLRGTTYEQYF. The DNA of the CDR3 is TGCGCCAGCAGCTTGAGGGGGACTACCTACGAGCAGTACTTC.